This T cell receptor (beta chain) was found in a study of response to subunit inactivated influenza vaccine. Germline CDR1 is DFQATT and CDR2 is SNEGSKA (reference sequence). The CDR3 totals 13 residues. V lost 5 bases, J lost 0 bases, and 11 bases lay in between. TCRdb recomputed calls from the RT-PCR reads with MiXCR, one row per CDR3 protein. The top ten hold about 9.4% of the sample, which has hundreds of thousands of distinct CDR3 sequences, approximately 12% seen once. Study observations and caveats: Authors suggested each seasonal flu vaccination may recruit only limited numbers of new T cells.

About this clonotype: Its antigen is not known.

This specimen consisted of PBMCs from blood, obtained on the day of vaccination. The TCR was taken from a man aged 50-60 years who received an inactivated influenza vaccine. The chain carries TRBV20-1 and TRBJ2-7, with D possibly TRBD1 on 6 matching bases. As DNA, the CDR3 is TGCAGTGCTGACCGGGACAACTCCTACGAGCAGTACTTC. Amino acids: CSADRDNSYEQYF.